This entry features one T cell receptor beta chain sequence. The antigen remains unidentified. This sample is part of a study of cytomegalovirus exposure and HLA in healthy donors. Study outcomes and limitations: Many donors carried some public TCRs, although rarity characterized most TCR sequences.

V gave up 2 bases and J gave up 4 bases; unmatched junction bases: 6. The CDR3 extends over 15 amino acids. Germline loops: CDR1 MNHEY, CDR2 SMNVEV (reference sequence). The protocol was immunoSEQ multiplex PCR, while the TCRdb copy is restricted to in-frame clones and leaves out a portion. Here the sample spans fewer than 250,000 clones, 87% being singletons. This chain connects TRBV27 to TRBJ2-7; TRBD2 agrees at 9 bases. The receptor was isolated from a woman aged 18 to 35 in good health and CMV-seropositive. The sequenced sample was PBMCs. CDR3 bases: TGTGCCAGCAGTTTAGGCGCTAGCGGGATGTACGAGCAGTACTTC. Encoded protein: CASSLGASGMYEQYF.